Presented here are 17 T cell receptor beta chains from one specimen sequenced in a study of monozygotic twins with inflammatory bowel disease. From its re-call of the 5' RACE reads, TCRdb lists each CDR3 protein once, without DNA. Here the sample table reports 350,000 to 400,000 distinct CDR3 sequences. Sequencing was done on a sample of blood. The receptor set was obtained from a human donor with ulcerative colitis or Crohn's disease, or a healthy co-twin of an affected twin (not recorded which).

The chain combines TRBV5-1 with TRBJ2-3; checking the TCRdb D call of TRBD2 is not possible without DNA. This CDR3 has 15 amino acids. The germline V gene has CDR1 SGHRS and CDR2 YFSETQ. This CDR3 reads CASSFQRGGTDTQYF.

The chain is built from TRBV18 and TRBJ2-7; the TCRdb call, TRBD1, lacks DNA for checking. CDR1 and CDR2 from the germline V gene are KGHSH and LQKENI. The CDR3 spans 15 residues. CDR3 loop: CASSRPGTGNHEQYF.

The J gene is TRBJ2-1, the V gene TRBV7-2. The CDR3 is 13 residues long. Germline V gene data show CDR1 as SGHTA and CDR2 as FQGNSA. The CDR3 protein is CASSSSTFHEQFF.

The chain is built from TRBV30 and TRBJ1-4; TCRdb's D gene call, TRBD1, goes unchecked for lack of DNA. CDR1 is GTSNPN and CDR2 is SVGIG in the germline V gene (reference sequence). This CDR3 has 15 amino acids. This CDR3 is CAWTTRGGLIEKLFF.

The chain carries TRBV7-6 and TRBJ2-7; the TCRdb D gene call, TRBD1, has no DNA to confirm it. CDR1 SGHVS and CDR2 FNYEAQ come from the germline V gene. CDR3 length equals 15 residues. The CDR3 here is CASSFTGTGDVEQYF.

This chain links TRBV7-9 with TRBJ1-1; no DNA is available, so the TRBD1 call from TCRdb remains unchecked. The CDR3 length is 14 residues. CDR1 is SEHNR, CDR2 FQNEAQ, per germline (reference sequence). CDR3 residues: CASSETGGGTEAFF.

The rearrangement links TRBV20-1 to TRBJ1-1; TCRdb returns TRBD1, unconfirmable since there is no DNA. Looked up from germline, CDR1 is DFQATT and CDR2 is SNEGSKA (reference sequence). The CDR3 totals 15 residues. This CDR3 is CSAPRQGAMNTEAFF.

The chain recombines TRBV6-5 with TRBJ2-7; the D gene TCRdb calls, TRBD1, cannot be checked with no DNA. Germline CDR1 MNHEY, CDR2 SVGAGI. The CDR3 totals 13 residues. CDR3 sequence reads: CASRRDSSYEQYF.

The chain joins TRBV5-1 to TRBJ2-3. Germline V gene data show CDR1 as SGHRS and CDR2 as YFSETQ. This CDR3 comprises 15 residues. CDR3 sequence reads: CASSLMEERTDTQYF.

This chain connects TRBV18 to TRBJ2-3. The length of the CDR3 is 17 residues. Germline-derived CDR1 and CDR2 are KGHSH and LQKENI. This CDR3 reads CASSPPRQGGGTDTQYF.

The chain is built from TRBV7-2 and TRBJ2-2; TCRdb outputs TRBD1, but without DNA this stays unchecked. Per germline, CDR1 SGHTA and CDR2 FQGNSA. The CDR3 has 15 residues. The CDR3 region is CASSARQVLGGELFF.

The J gene is TRBJ1-3, the V gene TRBV11-1. Per germline, CDR1 SGHAT and CDR2 FQDESV (reference sequence). The CDR3 sequence is 16 residues long. The CDR3 is CASSLDPGRSGNTIYF.

The chain recombines TRBV4-2 with TRBJ2-3; TCRdb's D gene call, TRBD2, goes unchecked for lack of DNA. The germline V gene has CDR1 LGHNA and CDR2 YNFKEQ. The CDR3 extends over 12 amino acids. This CDR3 reads CASISEGDTQYF.

The V and J genes are TRBV4-3 and TRBJ2-1; the D gene TCRdb calls, TRBD2, cannot be checked with no DNA. The CDR3 is made up of 19 amino acids. Germline CDR1 LGHNA, CDR2 YSLEER. CDR3 sequence reads: CASSQEFQMGGGWLNEQFF.

The chain uses TRBV9 and TRBJ2-2; the D call of TRBD2 rests on TCRdb alone, since no DNA is present to check it. The CDR3 totals 14 residues. Germline CDR1 reads SGDLS; CDR2 reads YYNGEE. The CDR3 reads CASSSVGRTGELFF.

The chain is built from TRBV28 and TRBJ2-7; the TCRdb D gene call, TRBD1, has no DNA to confirm it. Germline V lookup: CDR1 MDHEN, CDR2 SYDVKM. The CDR3 has 14 amino acids. CDR3 in amino acids: CASLPRQVTYEQYF.

The chain uses TRBV6-2 or TRBV6-3 and TRBJ1-2; checking the TCRdb D call of TRBD1 is not possible without DNA. CDR3 length: 13 residues. Germline lookup yields CDR1 MNHEY and CDR2 SVGEGT. The CDR3 loop reads CASSSGTQYGYTF.